The 14 T cell receptor beta chains presented below share a single source sample, sequenced in a study of CD8+ T cells in alopecia areata. Treatment noted: oral pan-JAK inhibitor, 5-10 mg twice daily. Extraction and reverse transcription of RNA yielded cDNA as the sequencing template. Repertoires were generated with immunoSEQ multiplex PCR, while TCRdb's copy carries only in-frame clones and drops some. The data hold about 120,000 clones, with 53% observed a single time. The source material was CD4+ T cells sorted from blood, sampled at week 4, from a patient treated with tofacitinib. The source of these receptors is a human donor with alopecia areata.

V is TRBV11-2 and J is TRBJ2-7, with D unresolved. The CDR3 has 13 amino acids. Per the germline V gene, CDR1 is SGHAT and CDR2 is FQNNGV. Trimming took off 0 bases at V and 1 base at J, with 4 bases between the two ends. CDR3 DNA sequence: TGTGCCAGCAGCTTAGACCATTCCTACGAGCAGTACTTC. This gives the protein CASSLDHSYEQYF. The entire variable domain, with the rest obtained from reference TRBV11-2 and TRBJ2-7, is as follows: EAGVAQSPRYKIIEKRQSVAFWCNPISGHATLYWYQQILGQGPKLLIQFQNNGVVDDSQLPKDRFSAERLKGVDSTLKIQPAKLEDSAVYLCASSLDHSYEQYFGPGTRLTVT.

The V gene is TRBV29-1, the J gene TRBJ1-5, with D possibly matching TRBD1 (6 bases). V gave up 4 bases and J gave up 4 bases, with 14 bases separating them. CDR1 is SQVTM, CDR2 ANQGSEA, per germline. This CDR3 comprises 14 residues. The DNA for the CDR3 is TGCAGCGTTGTTCTCCTGGGGGCTAATCAGCCCCAGCATTTT. Translated: CSVVLLGANQPQHF.

V and J are TRBV27 and TRBJ2-7; D unclear. The CDR3 is made up of 14 amino acids. Per germline, CDR1 MNHEY and CDR2 SMNVEV (reference sequence). V lost 5 bases and J 1 base, leaving 12 bases between the germline ends. CDR3: CASSPIPKSYEQYF. CDR3 in DNA: TGTGCCAGCAGTCCAATCCCCAAATCCTACGAGCAGTACTTC.

The chain uses TRBV10-3 and TRBJ1-2; 7 nucleotides align to TRBD1. Germline values: CDR1 ENHRY, CDR2 SYGVKD. CDR3 length: 18 amino acids. V lost 0 bases and J lost 2; bases outside the gene matches: 12. Written as DNA, the CDR3 is TGTGCCATCAGTGAGTCGAAGGTAGCGACAGGGCTAAACTATGGCTACACCTTC. This sequence encodes CAISESKVATGLNYGYTF.

The chain links TRBV29-1 to TRBJ1-1; weak D call: TRBD1 (5 bases). V was cut by 4 bases and J by 1 base, with 13 bases left in between. The CDR3 sequence is 14 residues long. Germline values: CDR1 SQVTM, CDR2 ANQGSEA. CDR3 coding DNA: TGCAGCGTTGGGCTACGGGGGTCGAACACTGAAGCTTTCTTT. Amino acid sequence: CSVGLRGSNTEAFF.

The chain recombines TRBV2 with TRBJ2-2; D perhaps matches TRBD2 (7 bases). The CDR3 has 13 residues. With 7 bases removed from V and 7 bases from J, the gap between germline ends came to 13 bases. In germline, CDR1 is SNHLY, CDR2 FYNNEI. CDR3 sequence reads: CASIGGRNGELFF. The CDR3 bases are TGTGCCAGCATCGGGGGGCGGAACGGGGAGCTGTTTTTT.

The CDR3 sequence: CASSSRNRGGYGYTF. CDR3 DNA: TGTGCCAGCAGTTCCAGAAACAGGGGTGGTTATGGCTACACCTTC. The chain joins TRBV5-6 to TRBJ1-2, with 7 bases fitting TRBD1. The length of the CDR3 is 15 residues. J gave up 5 bases and V 5 bases, and 12 bases lay outside the gene matches. CDR1 SGHDT and CDR2 YYEEEE come from the germline V gene.

This clone was seen a handful of times. The V and J genes are TRBV6-1 and TRBJ1-6; 10 bases agree with TRBD1. The germline V gene encodes CDR1 MNHNS and CDR2 SASEGT. With V trimmed by 3 bases and J by 10 bases, 6 bases remained unmatched. There are 15 residues in the CDR3. The CDR3 region is CASSDLGQGQSPLHF. For the CDR3, the DNA is TGTGCCAGCAGTGACCTGGGACAGGGGCAATCACCCCTCCACTTT.

This CDR3 reads CASSLSDPYYGYTF. CDR3 in DNA: TGCGCCAGCAGCTTGTCAGACCCCTACTATGGCTACACCTTC. This chain joins TRBV5-1 and TRBJ1-2; D gene unclear. CDR1 is SGHRS and CDR2 is YFSETQ in the germline V gene. The CDR3 runs 14 residues. V was trimmed by 1 base and J by 3 bases, leaving 10 bases between them.

The genes are TRBV6-5 and TRBJ1-1; TRBD1 matches at 8 bases. This CDR3 region has 14 residues. The germline gives CDR1 MNHEY, CDR2 SVGAGI. Trimming at V came to 5 bases and at J to 1 base, leaving 3 bases not matched to a gene. The CDR3 DNA reads TGTGCCAGCAGTAACAGGGGGAGGAACACTGAAGCTTTCTTT. Its translation is CASSNRGRNTEAFF.

This chain links TRBV15 with TRBJ2-1, with 15 bases lining up with TRBD2. The length of the CDR3 is 20 residues. Germline V gene sequence: CDR1 LNHNV, CDR2 YYDKDF (reference sequence). The V segment lost 3 bases and the J segment 0 bases; nucleotides outside the gene matches: 9. CDR3 sequence reads: CATSRGPGTSGRSSYNEQFF. The CDR3 coding sequence is TGTGCCACCAGCAGGGGCCCCGGGACTAGCGGGAGGAGCTCCTACAATGAGCAGTTCTTC. The complete variable domain, with remaining parts taken from reference TRBV15 and TRBJ2-1, reads DAMVIQNPRYQVTQFGKPVTLSCSQTLNHNVMYWYQQKSSQAPKLLFHYYDKDFNNEADTPDNFQSRRPNTSFCFLDIRSPGLGDTAMYLCATSRGPGTSGRSSYNEQFFGPGTRLTVL.

The chain employs TRBV5-1 and TRBJ1-1, with a weak D call TRBD1 (6 bases). The V gene's germline CDR1 is SGHRS and CDR2 YFSETQ. Trimming stripped 7 bases from V and 4 bases from J, with 20 bases between. CDR3 size: 15 residues. The CDR3 DNA reads as TGCGCCAGCGGCTACGGAGGGGGAGGGAGCACTGAAGCTTTCTTT. Residues: CASGYGGGGSTEAFF.

The genes are TRBV18 and TRBJ1-5, with D unresolved. Trimming removed 4 bases at V and 0 bases at J, with 7 bases between. CDR1 is KGHSH, CDR2 LQKENI, per germline. The CDR3 has 14 residues. CDR3 DNA: TGTGCCAGCTCACAGACGGATAGCAATCAGCCCCAGCATTTT. This sequence encodes CASSQTDSNQPQHF. The variable domain in full, completed from reference TRBV18 and TRBJ1-5, reads NAGVMQNPRHLVRRRGQEARLRCSPMKGHSHVYWYRQLPEEGLKFMVYLQKENIIDESGMPKERFSAEFPKEGPSILRIQQVVRGDSAAYFCASSQTDSNQPQHFGDGTRLSIL.

Only a few counts were recorded for this clone. The CDR3 DNA follows: TGTGCCAGCAGTGAAGCCGTTCTCGCCAATGAGCAGTTCTTC. It specifies CASSEAVLANEQFF. The V call is TRBV25-1, the J call TRBJ2-1; D is undetermined. The CDR3 spans 14 residues. Germline V CDR1 and CDR2: MGHDK, SYGVNS. The V end lost 2 bases, the J end lost 6 bases, and 11 bases lay between the germline ends.